The 20 T cell receptor beta chains given below trace back to one sample, sequenced in a study of human CD8 memory T cell subsets. The authors made TCR beta libraries using UMI-labeled 5' RACE. Using the 5' RACE reads, TCRdb records one entry per CDR3 protein without DNA. Here the sample table reports roughly 10,000 distinct CDR3 sequences. Sample: CD8+ stem-like memory T cells (TSCM and TCM) sorted from PBMCs. Regarding subset: stem-like memory CD8 T cells (TSTEM), CCR7+ PD-1- TIGIT-. The receptors come from a human donor in good health.

J is TRBJ2-3 and V is TRBV28. This CDR3 has 12 amino acids. Germline CDR1 and CDR2: MDHEN and SYDVKM. CDR3 sequence: CASSFASDTQYF.

This chain links TRBV27 with TRBJ2-5; TCRdb lists TRBD1, though no DNA is available to test this call. The germline V gene has CDR1 MNHEY and CDR2 SMNVEV (reference sequence). This CDR3 contains 15 residues. CDR3 in amino acids: CASSSSTGPGETQYF.

The chain has TRBV6-2 or TRBV6-3 and TRBJ2-7. This CDR3 is built from 11 residues. In germline, CDR1 is MNHEY, CDR2 SVGEGT. This chain's CDR3 is CASSSTYEQYF.

CDR3: CASSLRDGTYEQYF. The chain uses TRBV4-1 and TRBJ2-7; TCRdb's assignment of TRBD1 cannot be checked, as there is no DNA. Germline lookup yields CDR1 MGHRA and CDR2 YSYEKL. The CDR3 is 14 residues long.

This clonotype is identified as medium-sized from frequency. The chain uses TRBV7-9 and TRBJ2-2; TCRdb names TRBD1, which stays unverified in the absence of DNA. The CDR3 is made up of 14 amino acids. The germline V gene encodes CDR1 SEHNR and CDR2 FQNEAQ (reference sequence). The CDR3 here is CASSEDRGTGELFF.

The V call is TRBV4-2, the J call TRBJ2-5; the TRBD1 assignment by TCRdb is unverifiable without DNA. Germline V gene lookup returns CDR1 LGHNA and CDR2 YNFKEQ. This CDR3 has 13 residues. CDR3 sequence reads: CASSALGEETQYF.

The genes are TRBV7-8 and TRBJ2-3. Per germline, CDR1 SGHVS and CDR2 FQNEAQ. The CDR3 length is 12 residues. CDR3 region: CASSLVGDTQYF.

The chain couples TRBV3-1 to TRBJ1-5; TCRdb reports TRBD1, a call that lacks DNA to check it against. This CDR3 spans 14 amino acids. Germline CDR1 is LGHDT and CDR2 is YNNKEL (reference sequence). The CDR3 reads CASSQGTGNQPQHF.

The V and J genes are TRBV27 and TRBJ2-2; TCRdb returns TRBD1, unconfirmable since there is no DNA. The CDR3 extends over 14 amino acids. CDR1 is MNHEY and CDR2 is SMNVEV in the germline V gene (reference sequence). The CDR3 protein is CASLGGGYTGELFF.

This rearrangement joins TRBV18 to TRBJ2-7. This CDR3 spans 16 amino acids. The germline gives CDR1 KGHSH, CDR2 LQKENI. Here the CDR3 reads CASSPPATTSFYEQYF.

The chain joins TRBV7-9 to TRBJ2-1. Looked up from germline, CDR1 is SEHNR and CDR2 is FQNEAQ (reference sequence). The CDR3 sequence is 15 residues long. CDR3 sequence reads: CASSSSGGPYNEQFF.

The chain employs TRBV6-5 and TRBJ2-2; TCRdb selects TRBD1, and the lack of DNA leaves this call unchecked. CDR3 length equals 14 residues. Germline CDR1 is MNHEY and CDR2 is SVGAGI. This CDR3 is CASSYSGATGELFF.

V is TRBV28 and J is TRBJ2-1; the D gene TCRdb calls, TRBD2, cannot be checked with no DNA. This CDR3 comprises 18 residues. Germline loops: CDR1 MDHEN, CDR2 SYDVKM. CDR3 sequence: CASSFPSGAAFINNEQFF. The full variable domain, with the rest looked up from reference TRBV28 and TRBJ2-1, is DVKVTQSSRYLVKRTGEKVFLECVQDMDHENMFWYRQDPGLGLRLIYFSYDVKMKEKGDIPEGYSVSREKKERFSLILESASTNQTSMYLCASSFPSGAAFINNEQFFGPGTRLTVL.

The rearrangement uses TRBV4-2 and TRBJ2-1; TCRdb indicates TRBD2, and absent DNA this call remains unverified. The CDR3 has 17 residues. The germline CDR1 and CDR2 sequences are LGHNA and YNFKEQ. CDR3 in amino acids: CASSQEGGYSIVHEQFF.

The V gene is TRBV28, the J gene TRBJ2-1. Looked up from germline, CDR1 is MDHEN and CDR2 is SYDVKM. This CDR3 has 12 amino acids. CDR3 protein: CASSPHTNEQFF. Supplemented by reference TRBV28 and TRBJ2-1, the full variable domain reads DVKVTQSSRYLVKRTGEKVFLECVQDMDHENMFWYRQDPGLGLRLIYFSYDVKMKEKGDIPEGYSVSREKKERFSLILESASTNQTSMYLCASSPHTNEQFFGPGTRLTVL.

The chain is built from TRBV7-2 and TRBJ2-7; as DNA is missing, the TRBD1 call by TCRdb cannot be tested. This CDR3 contains 12 residues. Germline values: CDR1 SGHTA, CDR2 FQGNSA. CDR3 sequence: CASSDRVYEQYF.

The rearrangement uses TRBV24-1 and TRBJ2-7; TCRdb's D call of TRBD2 is untestable without DNA. Germline values: CDR1 KGHDR, CDR2 SFDVKD. CDR3 length: 16 residues. The CDR3 sequence is CATSDPGTSGSFEQYF.

V usage is TRBV7-9 and J usage is TRBJ2-7; lacking DNA, the TRBD1 call made by TCRdb goes unchecked. CDR3 length: 14 residues. Per germline, CDR1 SEHNR and CDR2 FQNEAQ (reference sequence). CDR3 region: CASTRDNAPYEQYF.

J is TRBJ2-7 and V is TRBV30; TCRdb names TRBD1, which stays unverified in the absence of DNA. CDR3 size: 14 residues. Germline assignment: CDR1 GTSNPN and CDR2 SVGIG (reference sequence). This CDR3 reads CAWSVGQVPYEQYF.

The genes are TRBV19 and TRBJ2-1; TCRdb calls TRBD1, which cannot be checked without DNA. CDR1 is LNHDA, CDR2 SQIVND, per germline (reference sequence). The CDR3 is made up of 16 amino acids. The CDR3 here is CASSIYEGISYNEQFF.